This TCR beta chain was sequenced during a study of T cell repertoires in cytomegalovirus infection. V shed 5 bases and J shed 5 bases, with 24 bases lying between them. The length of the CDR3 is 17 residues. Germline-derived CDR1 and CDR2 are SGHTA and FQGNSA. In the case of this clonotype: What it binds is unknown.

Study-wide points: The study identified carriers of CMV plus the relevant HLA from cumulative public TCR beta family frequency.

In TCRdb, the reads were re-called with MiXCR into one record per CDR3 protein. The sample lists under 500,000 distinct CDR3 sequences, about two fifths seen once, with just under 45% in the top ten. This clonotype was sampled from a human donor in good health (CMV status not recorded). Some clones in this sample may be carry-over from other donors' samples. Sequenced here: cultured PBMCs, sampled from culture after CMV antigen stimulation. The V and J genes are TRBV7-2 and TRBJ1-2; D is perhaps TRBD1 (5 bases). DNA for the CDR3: TGTGCCAGCAGCCCCTTTAATAGCGGACCCGGGGGGTATGGCTACACCTTC. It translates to CASSPFNSGPGGYGYTF.